This paragraph reports one T cell receptor beta chain. The germline V gene has CDR1 SGHRS and CDR2 YFSETQ. The CDR3 spans 17 residues. V lost 4 bases, J lost 1 base, and 10 bases stayed unmatched. As processed by the authors: Nucleated cell number was recorded as an estimate derived from reference gene primer amplification. The repertoire was sequenced with immunoSEQ multiplex PCR; TCRdb's copy has only in-frame clones and lacks some. D and trimming were read from the DNA, whereas the V and J calls and clone size are those reported in that table. The table lists approximately 61,000 clones, around 86% of them singletons. The source of the sample is a study of blood T cell repertoires in COVID-19. Study background: Sites in the United States, Italy and Spain provided acute and convalescent COVID-19 samples. Sources were T cells, B-cell-depleted T cells, or PBMCs; the material itself was cDNA or gDNA.

The source of this sequence is a human donor in a cohort sampled during active COVID-19. The chain is built from TRBV5-1 and TRBJ2-7; 11 bases match TRBD2. Material: peripheral blood. CDR3 nucleotides: TGCGCCAGCAGCAGGGGCTCGGCTAGCGGGAGGTCCTACGAGCAGTACTTC. As protein: CASSRGSASGRSYEQYF.